The clone carrying this T cell receptor (beta chain) has a count of ten or more. The antigen is not known. The data derive from a study of CD8 T cells in ankylosing spondylitis. Study results and caveats: Within matched ankylosing spondylitis synovial fluid, disease-linked clones were reportedly significantly enriched. A TCR beta motif made of fewer than ten highly homologous variants seemed typical of ankylosing spondylitis blood. Reactive arthritis synovial fluid and blood were previously reported to contain some motif variants. In peripheral blood, disease-linked CD8+ clones occurred at relatively low frequencies.

The CDR3 spans 15 residues. CDR1 SGHRS and CDR2 YFSETQ come from the germline V gene. The junction had 11 bases not matched to a gene; V was cut back by 3 bases and J by 9 bases. TCRdb passed the 5' RACE reads through MiXCR, listing each CDR3 protein once. The repertoire holds about 240,000 distinct CDR3 sequences, with approximately 9% as singletons. V is TRBV5-1 and J is TRBJ2-1; 8 nucleotides line up with TRBD2. This sequence originates from a male donor with ankylosing spondylitis or in good health (not recorded which). Sequencing was performed on blood, either unsorted or a sorted T cell fraction (not recorded which). The CDR3 DNA sequence: TGCGCCAGCAGCTCTCAACCGGGAGGGCCAGGTGAGCAGTTCTTC. Translated: CASSSQPGGPGEQFF.